This TCR beta chain comes out of a study of cytomegalovirus exposure and HLA in healthy donors. V lost 0 bases to trimming and J lost 5 bases, with 11 bases between them. The CDR3 is 14 amino acids. CDR1 is SGHTA, CDR2 FQGTGA, per germline. Amplification used 60 Vbeta primers and 13 Jbeta primers. Clones were read by immunoSEQ multiplex PCR, and TCRdb kept only the in-frame ones, dropping some. Of roughly 120,000 clones listed, over 8.5% are singletons. The sequenced sample consisted of PBMCs. The receptor comes from a woman in her thirties or forties in good health and CMV-seropositive. The chain is built from TRBV7-3 and TRBJ2-7, with TRBD2 as a possible D gene (5 bases). CDR3 nucleotides: TGTGCCAGCAGCTTAACGTCCGGGGAGAACGAGCAGTACTTC. This encodes CASSLTSGENEQYF.